This record concerns one TCR beta chain sequence. The record originates from a study of blood T cell repertoires in COVID-19. This table comes from immunoSEQ multiplex PCR, and its TCRdb copy is limited to in-frame clones, with some not included. The sample lists about 170,000 clones, roughly four fifths occurring once. Germline loops: CDR1 SGHRS, CDR2 YFSETQ. V was pared by 5 bases and J by 0 bases, with 12 bases between. The CDR3 has 14 residues. The receptor was derived from a human donor with acute or convalescent COVID-19. The donor label of this sample is uncertain. The chain combines TRBV5-1 with TRBJ2-7; D not certain. Sequenced material: peripheral blood. The CDR3 nucleotides are TGCGCCAGCAGGGTGACTGGAAGCTCCTACGAGCAGTACTTC. Amino acid sequence: CASRVTGSSYEQYF.